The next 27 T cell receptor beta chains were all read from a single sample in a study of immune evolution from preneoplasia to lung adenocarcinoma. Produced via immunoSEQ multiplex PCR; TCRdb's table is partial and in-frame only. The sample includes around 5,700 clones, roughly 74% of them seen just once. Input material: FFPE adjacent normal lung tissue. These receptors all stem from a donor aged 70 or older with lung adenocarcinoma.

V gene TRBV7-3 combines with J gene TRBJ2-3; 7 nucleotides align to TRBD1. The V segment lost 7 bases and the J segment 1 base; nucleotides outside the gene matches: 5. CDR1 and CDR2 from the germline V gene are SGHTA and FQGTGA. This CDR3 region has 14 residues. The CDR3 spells CASKPGGGTDTQYF. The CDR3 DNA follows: TGTGCCAGCAAACCAGGGGGAGGCACAGATACGCAGTATTTT.

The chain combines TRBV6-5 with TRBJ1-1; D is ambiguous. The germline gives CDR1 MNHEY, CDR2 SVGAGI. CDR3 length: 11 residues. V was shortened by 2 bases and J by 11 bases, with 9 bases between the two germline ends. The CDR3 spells CASSYGGRAFF. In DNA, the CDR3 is TGTGCCAGCAGTTACGGAGGCAGGGCTTTCTTT.

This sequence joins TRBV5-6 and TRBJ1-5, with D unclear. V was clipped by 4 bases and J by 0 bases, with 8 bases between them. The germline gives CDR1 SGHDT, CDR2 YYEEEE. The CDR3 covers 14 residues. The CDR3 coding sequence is TGTGCCAGCAGCGAGGGTTATAGCAATCAGCCCCAGCATTTT. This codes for CASSEGYSNQPQHF.

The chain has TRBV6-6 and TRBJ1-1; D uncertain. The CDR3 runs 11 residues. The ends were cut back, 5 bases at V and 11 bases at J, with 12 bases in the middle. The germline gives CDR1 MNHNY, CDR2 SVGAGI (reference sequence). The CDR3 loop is CASSLTHDAFF. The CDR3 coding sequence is TGTGCCAGCAGTCTAACGCATGATGCTTTCTTT.

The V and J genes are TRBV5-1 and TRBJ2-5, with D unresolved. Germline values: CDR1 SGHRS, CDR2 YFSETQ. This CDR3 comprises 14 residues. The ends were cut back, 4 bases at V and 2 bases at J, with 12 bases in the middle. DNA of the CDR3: TGCGCCAGCAGCATGGAGTCTATTCAAGAGACCCAGTACTTC. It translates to CASSMESIQETQYF.

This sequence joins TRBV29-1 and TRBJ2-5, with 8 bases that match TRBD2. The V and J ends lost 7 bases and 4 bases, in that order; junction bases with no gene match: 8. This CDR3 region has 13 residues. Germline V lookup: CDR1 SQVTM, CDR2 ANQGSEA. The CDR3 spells CSAPGREVETQYF. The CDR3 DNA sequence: TGCAGCGCCCCAGGGCGGGAGGTAGAGACCCAGTACTTC. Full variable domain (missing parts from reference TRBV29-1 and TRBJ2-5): SAVISQKPSRDICQRGTSLTIQCQVDSQVTMMFWYRQQPGQSLTLIATANQGSEATYESGFVIDKFPISRPNLTFSTLTVSNMSPEDSSIYLCSAPGREVETQYFGPGTRLLVL.

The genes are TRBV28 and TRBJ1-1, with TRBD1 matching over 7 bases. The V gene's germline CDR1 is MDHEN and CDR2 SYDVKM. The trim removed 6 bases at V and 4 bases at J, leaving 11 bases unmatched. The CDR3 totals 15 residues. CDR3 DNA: TGTGCCAGCAGGGGGAGACAGGGAGTCCCCACTGAAGCTTTCTTT. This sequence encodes CASRGRQGVPTEAFF. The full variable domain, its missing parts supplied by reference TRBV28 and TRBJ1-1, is DVKVTQSSRYLVKRTGEKVFLECVQDMDHENMFWYRQDPGLGLRLIYFSYDVKMKEKGDIPEGYSVSREKKERFSLILESASTNQTSMYLCASRGRQGVPTEAFFGQGTRLTVV.

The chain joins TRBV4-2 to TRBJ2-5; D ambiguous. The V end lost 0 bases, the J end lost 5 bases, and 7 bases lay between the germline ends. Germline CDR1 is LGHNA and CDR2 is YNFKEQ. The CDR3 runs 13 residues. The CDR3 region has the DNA TGTGCCAGCAGCCAAGACGTGGGGGAGACCCAGTACTTC. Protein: CASSQDVGETQYF.

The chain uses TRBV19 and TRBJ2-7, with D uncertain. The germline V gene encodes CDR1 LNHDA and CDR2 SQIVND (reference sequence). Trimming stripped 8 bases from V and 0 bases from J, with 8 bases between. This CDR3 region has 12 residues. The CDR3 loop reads CASRDNSYEQYF. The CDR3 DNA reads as TGTGCCAGTCGCGACAACTCCTACGAGCAGTACTTC. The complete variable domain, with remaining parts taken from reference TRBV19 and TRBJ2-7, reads DGGITQSPKYLFRKEGQNVTLSCEQNLNHDAMYWYRQDPGQGLRLIYYSQIVNDFQKGDIAEGYSVSREKKESFPLTVTSAQKNPTAFYLCASRDNSYEQYFGPGTRLTVT.

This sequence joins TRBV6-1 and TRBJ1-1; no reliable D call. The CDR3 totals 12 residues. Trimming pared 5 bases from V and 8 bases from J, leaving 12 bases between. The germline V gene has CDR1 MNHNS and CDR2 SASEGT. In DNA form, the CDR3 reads TGTGCCAGCAGTACGAGAACCGCCGAAGCTTTCTTT. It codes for CASSTRTAEAFF.

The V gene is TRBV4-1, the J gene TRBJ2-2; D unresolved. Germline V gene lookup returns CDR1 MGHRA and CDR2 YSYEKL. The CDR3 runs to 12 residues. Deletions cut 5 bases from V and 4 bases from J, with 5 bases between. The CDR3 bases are TGCGCCAGCAGCGATGGCACCGGGGAGCTGTTTTTT. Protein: CASSDGTGELFF.

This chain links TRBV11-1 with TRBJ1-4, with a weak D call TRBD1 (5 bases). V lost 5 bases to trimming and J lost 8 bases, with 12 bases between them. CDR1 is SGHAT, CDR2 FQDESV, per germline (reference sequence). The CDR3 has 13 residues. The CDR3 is CASSRPTEEKLFF. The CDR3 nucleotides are TGTGCCAGCAGCCGCCCGACAGAGGAAAAACTGTTTTTT.

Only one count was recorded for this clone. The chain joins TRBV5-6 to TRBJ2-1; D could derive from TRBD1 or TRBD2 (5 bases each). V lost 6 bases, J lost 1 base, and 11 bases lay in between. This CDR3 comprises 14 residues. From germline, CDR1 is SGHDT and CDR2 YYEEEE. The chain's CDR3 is CASKGRGSYNEQFF. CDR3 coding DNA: TGTGCCAGCAAGGGACGCGGATCCTACAATGAGCAGTTCTTC.

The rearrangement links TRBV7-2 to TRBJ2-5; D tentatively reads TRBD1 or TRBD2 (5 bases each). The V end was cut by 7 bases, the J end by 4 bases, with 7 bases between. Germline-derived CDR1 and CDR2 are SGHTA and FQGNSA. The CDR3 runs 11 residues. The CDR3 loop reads CASTGTETQYF. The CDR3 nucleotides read TGTGCCAGCACCGGGACAGAGACCCAGTACTTC.

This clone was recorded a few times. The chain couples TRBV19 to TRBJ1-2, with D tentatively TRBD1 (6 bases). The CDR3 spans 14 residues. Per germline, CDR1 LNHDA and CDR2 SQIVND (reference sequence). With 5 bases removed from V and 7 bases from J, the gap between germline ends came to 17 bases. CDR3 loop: CASSDPGHIAGYTF. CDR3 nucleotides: TGTGCCAGTAGTGATCCGGGACACATCGCTGGCTACACCTTC.

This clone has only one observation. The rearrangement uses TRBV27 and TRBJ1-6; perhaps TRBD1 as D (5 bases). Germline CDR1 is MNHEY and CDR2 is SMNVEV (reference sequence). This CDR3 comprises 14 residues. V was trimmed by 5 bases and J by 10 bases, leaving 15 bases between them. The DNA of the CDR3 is TGTGCCAGCAGTCGGGGGGGGACCCGCTCACCCCTCCACTTT. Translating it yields CASSRGGTRSPLHF.

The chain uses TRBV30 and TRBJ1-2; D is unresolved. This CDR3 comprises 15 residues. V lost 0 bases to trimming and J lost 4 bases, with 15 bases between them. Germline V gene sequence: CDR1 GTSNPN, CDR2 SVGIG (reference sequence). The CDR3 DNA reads TGTGCCTGGAGTGTCGGGTCTTCGGTTACCTATGGCTACACCTTC. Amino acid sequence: CAWSVGSSVTYGYTF.

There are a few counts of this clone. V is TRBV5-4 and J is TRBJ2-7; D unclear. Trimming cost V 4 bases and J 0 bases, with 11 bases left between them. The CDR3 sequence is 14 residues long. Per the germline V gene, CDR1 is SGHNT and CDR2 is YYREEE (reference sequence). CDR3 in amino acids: CASSPEAFSYEQYF. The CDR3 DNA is TGTGCCAGCAGCCCCGAGGCGTTCTCCTACGAGCAGTACTTC.

Here the CDR3 reads CASSLDGGGTDTQYF. CDR3 DNA sequence: TGTGCCAGCAGCTTAGATGGGGGAGGCACAGATACGCAGTATTTT. V and J are TRBV11-2 and TRBJ2-3; D tentatively fits TRBD1 or TRBD2 (5 bases each). The length of the CDR3 is 15 residues. Germline V lookup: CDR1 SGHAT, CDR2 FQNNGV. V lost 0 bases and J 1 base, leaving 8 bases between the germline ends.

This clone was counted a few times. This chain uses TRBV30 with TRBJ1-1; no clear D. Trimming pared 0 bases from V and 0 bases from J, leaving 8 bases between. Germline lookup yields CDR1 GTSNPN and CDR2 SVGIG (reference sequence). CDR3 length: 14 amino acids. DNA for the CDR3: TGTGCCTGGAGTGTCGGTGCGATGAACACTGAAGCTTTCTTT. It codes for CAWSVGAMNTEAFF. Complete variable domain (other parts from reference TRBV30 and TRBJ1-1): SQTIHQWPATLVQPVGSPLSLECTVEGTSNPNLYWYRQAAGRGLQLLFYSVGIGQISSEVPQNLSASRPQDRQFILSSKKLLLSDSGFYLCAWSVGAMNTEAFFGQGTRLTVV.

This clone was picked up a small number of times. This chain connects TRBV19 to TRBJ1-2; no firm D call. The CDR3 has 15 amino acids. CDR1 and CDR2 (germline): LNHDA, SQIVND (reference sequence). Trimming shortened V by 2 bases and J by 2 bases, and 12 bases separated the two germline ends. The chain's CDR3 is CASSITSTKNYGYTF. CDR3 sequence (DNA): TGTGCCAGTAGTATAACGTCGACAAAAAACTATGGCTACACCTTC.

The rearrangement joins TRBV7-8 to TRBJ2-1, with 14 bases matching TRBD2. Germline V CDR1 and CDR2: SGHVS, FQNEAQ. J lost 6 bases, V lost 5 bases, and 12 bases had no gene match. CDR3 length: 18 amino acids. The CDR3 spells CASSRLAGGVVGSNEQFF. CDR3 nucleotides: TGTGCCAGCAGCCGACTAGCGGGGGGGGTCGTGGGGTCCAATGAGCAGTTCTTC.

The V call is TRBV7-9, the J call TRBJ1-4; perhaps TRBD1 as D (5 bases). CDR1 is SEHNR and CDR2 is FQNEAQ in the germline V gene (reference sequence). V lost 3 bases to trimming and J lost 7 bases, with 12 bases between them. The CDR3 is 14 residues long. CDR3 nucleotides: TGTGCCAGCAGCTTTCAGGGAGCGGGTGAAAAACTGTTTTTT. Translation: CASSFQGAGEKLFF.

Here the CDR3 reads CASSPGLSTDTQYF. The CDR3 coding sequence is TGTGCCAGCAGCCCTGGACTTAGCACAGATACGCAGTATTTT. This chain links TRBV11-3 with TRBJ2-3, with a possible D match to TRBD2 (5 bases). CDR3 size: 14 residues. The germline V and J ends were trimmed by 5 bases and 0 bases, with 9 bases remaining between them. Germline CDR1 is SGHNT and CDR2 is YENEEA.

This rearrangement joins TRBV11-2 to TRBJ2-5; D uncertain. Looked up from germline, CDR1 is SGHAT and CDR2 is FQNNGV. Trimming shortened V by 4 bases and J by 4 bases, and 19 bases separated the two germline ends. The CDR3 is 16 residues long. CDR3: CASSSQARLAGETQYF. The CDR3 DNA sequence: TGTGCCAGCAGCTCTCAGGCTCGCTTGGCAGGAGAGACCCAGTACTTC. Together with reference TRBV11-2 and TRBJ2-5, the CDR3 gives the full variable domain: EAGVAQSPRYKIIEKRQSVAFWCNPISGHATLYWYQQILGQGPKLLIQFQNNGVVDDSQLPKDRFSAERLKGVDSTLKIQPAKLEDSAVYLCASSSQARLAGETQYFGPGTRLLVL.

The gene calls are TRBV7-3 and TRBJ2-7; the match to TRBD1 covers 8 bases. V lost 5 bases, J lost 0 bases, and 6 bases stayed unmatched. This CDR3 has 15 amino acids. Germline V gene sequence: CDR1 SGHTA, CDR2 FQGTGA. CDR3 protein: CASSVGTGSSYEQYF. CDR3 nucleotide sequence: TGTGCCAGCAGCGTAGGGACAGGCAGCTCCTACGAGCAGTACTTC.

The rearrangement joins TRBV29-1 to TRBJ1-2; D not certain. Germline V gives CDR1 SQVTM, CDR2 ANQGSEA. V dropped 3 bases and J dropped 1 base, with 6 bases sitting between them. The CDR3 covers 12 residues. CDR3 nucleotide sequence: TGCAGCGTTGATGAGAATAACTATGGCTACACCTTC. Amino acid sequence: CSVDENNYGYTF.